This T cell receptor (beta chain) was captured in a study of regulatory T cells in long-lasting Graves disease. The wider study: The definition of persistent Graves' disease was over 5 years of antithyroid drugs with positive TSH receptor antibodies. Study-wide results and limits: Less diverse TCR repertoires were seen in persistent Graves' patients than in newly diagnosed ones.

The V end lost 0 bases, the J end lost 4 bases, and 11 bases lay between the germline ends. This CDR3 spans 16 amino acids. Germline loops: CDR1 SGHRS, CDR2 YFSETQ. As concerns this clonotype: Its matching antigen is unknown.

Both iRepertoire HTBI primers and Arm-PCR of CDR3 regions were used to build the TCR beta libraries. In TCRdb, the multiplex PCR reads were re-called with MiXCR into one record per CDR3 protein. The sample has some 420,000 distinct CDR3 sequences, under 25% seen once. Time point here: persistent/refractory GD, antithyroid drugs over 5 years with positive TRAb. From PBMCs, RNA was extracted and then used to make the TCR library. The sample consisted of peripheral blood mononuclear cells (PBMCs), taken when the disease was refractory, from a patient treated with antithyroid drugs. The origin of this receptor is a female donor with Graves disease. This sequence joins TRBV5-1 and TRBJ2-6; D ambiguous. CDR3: CASSLGWALGANVLTF. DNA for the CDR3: TGCGCCAGCAGCTTGGGATGGGCGCTGGGGGCCAACGTCCTGACTTTC.